The 6 T cell receptor beta chains below come from one sample, sequenced in a study of a mutant IDH1 vaccine in newly diagnosed glioma. Antigens of these TCRs are unknown. Profiled with immunoSEQ multiplex PCR; TCRdb holds only in-frame clones, not every one. The repertoire holds roughly 28,000 clones, with 89% as singletons. Time point noted: week 5, during vaccination. Vaccinated patients received 300 ug of mutant IDH1 20-mer peptide per dose, with topical imiquimod. The sample consisted of PBMCs, taken from a glioma patient whose treatment included an IDH1 peptide vaccine. The receptors originated from a young man with glioma.

V gene TRBV30 combines with J gene TRBJ2-1; D is perhaps TRBD2 (6 bases). V lost 5 bases and J 3 bases, leaving 11 bases between the germline ends. The CDR3 is made up of 13 amino acids. Germline lookup yields CDR1 GTSNPN and CDR2 SVGIG (reference sequence). The CDR3 spells CAWGGTFYNEQFF. CDR3 nucleotide sequence: TGTGCCTGGGGAGGGACCTTCTACAATGAGCAGTTCTTC.

The chain has TRBV29-1 and TRBJ1-2, with D possibly TRBD1 on 5 matching bases. The V gene lost 3 bases and the J gene lost 4 bases, with 9 bases spanning the gap. CDR1 is SQVTM, CDR2 ANQGSEA, per germline. The CDR3 runs 12 residues. The CDR3 nucleotides read TGCAGCGTTGATGTGACAGCCTATGGCTACACCTTC. Its protein is CSVDVTAYGYTF. The complete variable domain, with remaining parts taken from reference TRBV29-1 and TRBJ1-2, reads SAVISQKPSRDICQRGTSLTIQCQVDSQVTMMFWYRQQPGQSLTLIATANQGSEATYESGFVIDKFPISRPNLTFSTLTVSNMSPEDSSIYLCSVDVTAYGYTFGSGTRLTVV.

The chain links TRBV7-9 to TRBJ1-1; 7 bases agree with TRBD1. The germline V gene encodes CDR1 SEHNR and CDR2 FQNEAQ (reference sequence). Unmatched junction bases numbered 8, after V lost 6 bases and J lost 4 bases. The CDR3 has 14 residues. CDR3 protein: CASSLQGRSTEAFF. CDR3 nucleotides: TGTGCCAGCAGTCTACAGGGGAGGAGCACTGAAGCTTTCTTT.

The sample holds one count of this clone. The chain joins TRBV5-1 to TRBJ1-1; no clear D gene. Germline CDR1 is SGHRS and CDR2 is YFSETQ. V shed 4 bases and J shed 4 bases, with 20 bases lying between them. This CDR3 has 16 residues. The CDR3 DNA reads as TGCGCCAGCAGCCCGTATGGTGACTCCTGGGGCACTGAAGCTTTCTTT. Its protein is CASSPYGDSWGTEAFF.

The rearrangement uses TRBV18 and TRBJ1-1, with a possible D match to TRBD1 (5 bases). In germline, CDR1 is KGHSH, CDR2 LQKENI. With 6 bases removed from V and 0 bases from J, the gap between germline ends came to 8 bases. The CDR3 covers 13 residues. The CDR3 region is CASSRGMNTEAFF. CDR3 in DNA: TGTGCCAGCTCCCGGGGGATGAACACTGAAGCTTTCTTT.

The chain carries TRBV18 and TRBJ2-5, with no clear D. The V gene lost 6 bases and the J gene lost 0 bases, with 5 bases spanning the gap. This CDR3 contains 12 residues. Germline lookup yields CDR1 KGHSH and CDR2 LQKENI. CDR3 amino acids: CASSQYQETQYF. In DNA form, the CDR3 reads TGTGCCAGCTCTCAGTACCAAGAGACCCAGTACTTC.